Below, 6 T cell receptor beta chains from the same sample are listed, as sequenced in a study of shared clonotypes between healthy human individuals. Clones were sequenced by immunoSEQ multiplex PCR, and TCRdb holds only the in-frame ones, with some missing. The top ten hold around 0.61% of the sample, which has 900,000 to 1,200,000 clones, 75% to 80% seen once. Sequencing was carried out using memory CD4+ T cells from PBMCs. Subset reported: CD45RA-negative fraction. These TCRs come from a man younger than 35 in good health. Some clones in this sample may be carry-over from other donors' samples.

The J gene is TRBJ2-2, the V gene TRBV28; tentative D call: TRBD2 (6 bases). Trimming removed 1 base at V and 5 bases at J, with 17 bases between. The germline V gene encodes CDR1 MDHEN and CDR2 SYDVKM. CDR3 length: 17 residues. The CDR3 DNA follows: TGTGCCAGCAGTTTATTAGGACGGACTAAGACGACCGGGGAGCTGTTTTTT. Translation: CASSLLGRTKTTGELFF.

As regards this clone: A much larger clone lies a single base off, so this may be a read error. Other DNA sequences in the sample encode the same CDR3. The chain combines TRBV4-2 with TRBJ2-7, with a possible D match to TRBD1 (5 bases). The CDR3 consists of 15 residues. In germline, CDR1 is LGHNA, CDR2 YNFKEQ. The CDR3 reads CASSQDLTETYEQYF. The DNA for the CDR3 is TGTGCCAGCAGCCAAGATTTGACAGAAACCTACGAACAGTACTTC.

This chain uses TRBV4-3 with TRBJ2-1; the D is unclear. Germline CDR1 and CDR2: LGHNA and YSLEER. V was trimmed by 0 bases and J by 9 bases, leaving 18 bases between them. The CDR3 totals 16 residues. The CDR3 loop is CASSQDRSVSLGEQFF. CDR3 DNA: TGCGCCAGCAGCCAAGATCGGAGCGTATCTCTTGGTGAGCAGTTCTTC.

As regards this clone: This could be a read error, since a much larger clone is one nucleotide away. The V gene is TRBV5-1, the J gene TRBJ2-3, with 9 nucleotides matching TRBD2. The CDR3 sequence is 16 residues long. Looked up from germline, CDR1 is SGHRS and CDR2 is YFSETQ. J gave up 0 bases and V 4 bases, and 6 bases lay outside the gene matches. The CDR3 loop reads CASSGGLATSTDTQYF. The CDR3, as DNA: TGCGCCAGCAGCGGTGGACTAGCGACTAGCACAGATACGCAGTATTTT.

The V gene is TRBV30, the J gene TRBJ2-7; 9 nucleotides align to TRBD1. The germline CDR1 and CDR2 sequences are GTSNPN and SVGIG (reference sequence). There are 15 residues in the CDR3. Germline trimming cut 0 bases from V and 1 base from J; bases unmatched to any gene: 4. The CDR3 loop reads CAWSVQGARSYEQYF. CDR3 in DNA: TGTGCCTGGAGTGTACAGGGGGCAAGATCCTACGAGCAGTACTTC.

For this clone: The junction and the germline gene differ at one end; a read error may be behind it. V and J are TRBV18 and TRBJ2-4; TRBD1 agrees at 9 bases. CDR3 size: 15 residues. CDR1 KGHSH and CDR2 LQKENI come from the germline V gene. The CDR3 DNA reads as TGTGCCAGCCCACCAATTACAGGGGGCATAAACATTCAGTACTTC. This gives the protein CASPPITGGINIQYF.